This T cell receptor beta chain is drawn from a study of T cells in Graves' hyperthyroidism and ophthalmopathy. General study findings and limits: Blood also carried most thyroid clonotypes expanded above 0.001. Ophthalmopathy was predicted by the model a median of 6.5 months ahead of onset.

The germline CDR1 and CDR2 sequences are SNHLY and FYNNEI. The V segment lost 8 bases and the J segment 6 bases; nucleotides outside the gene matches: 24. The CDR3 totals 19 residues. A patient was excluded if there was uncontrolled infection, other autoimmune disease, pregnancy or lactation. This clonotype appeared a few times. The antigen remains unidentified. Amplified TCR beta CDR3 regions came from RNA transcripts. With the HTBI primer set, the TCR CDR3 went through a first round of RT-PCR. TCRdb reprocessed the multiplex PCR reads via MiXCR and lists one record per CDR3 protein. The repertoire holds hundreds of thousands of distinct CDR3 sequences, with roughly a sixth as singletons.

The chain is built from TRBV2 and TRBJ2-2; 7 bases are a match to TRBD1. The material sequenced was blood. The sequence was collected from a young woman with Graves' hyperthyroidism. The CDR3 DNA sequence: TGTGCCAGCTTACCACTTAAGGCCCCCCCGAACAGGGGACCCGGGGAGCTGTTTTTT. It codes for CASLPLKAPPNRGPGELFF.